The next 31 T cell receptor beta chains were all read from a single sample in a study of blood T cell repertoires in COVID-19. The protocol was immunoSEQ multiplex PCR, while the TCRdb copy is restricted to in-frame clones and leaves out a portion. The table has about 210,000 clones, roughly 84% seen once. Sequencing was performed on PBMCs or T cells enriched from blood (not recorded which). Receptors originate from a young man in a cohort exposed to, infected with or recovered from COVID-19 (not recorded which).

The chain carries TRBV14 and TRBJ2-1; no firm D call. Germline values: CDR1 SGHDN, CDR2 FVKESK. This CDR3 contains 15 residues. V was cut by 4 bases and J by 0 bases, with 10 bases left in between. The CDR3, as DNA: TGTGCCAGCAGCCCAGACTTGAGCTCCTACAATGAGCAGTTCTTC. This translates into CASSPDLSSYNEQFF.

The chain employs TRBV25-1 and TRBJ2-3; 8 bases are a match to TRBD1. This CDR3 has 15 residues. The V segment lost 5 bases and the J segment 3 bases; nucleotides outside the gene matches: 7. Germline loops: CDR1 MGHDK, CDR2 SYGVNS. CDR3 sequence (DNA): TGTGCCAGCAGTCTCAGGGGGCTAGGAACAGATACGCAGTATTTT. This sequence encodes CASSLRGLGTDTQYF.

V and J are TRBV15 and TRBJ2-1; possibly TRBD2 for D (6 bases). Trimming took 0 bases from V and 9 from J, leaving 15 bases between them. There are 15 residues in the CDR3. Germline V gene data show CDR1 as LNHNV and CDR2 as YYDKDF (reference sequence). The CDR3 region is CATSRDQTSPGEQFF. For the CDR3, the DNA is TGTGCCACCAGCAGAGATCAAACTAGCCCGGGTGAGCAGTTCTTC.

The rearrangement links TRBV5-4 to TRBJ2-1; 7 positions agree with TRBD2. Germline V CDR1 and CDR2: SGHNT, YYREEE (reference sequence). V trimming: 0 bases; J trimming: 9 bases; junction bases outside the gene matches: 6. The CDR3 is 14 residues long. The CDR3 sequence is CASSLVAGEAEQFF. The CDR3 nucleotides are TGTGCCAGCAGCTTGGTCGCGGGAGAGGCTGAGCAGTTCTTC.

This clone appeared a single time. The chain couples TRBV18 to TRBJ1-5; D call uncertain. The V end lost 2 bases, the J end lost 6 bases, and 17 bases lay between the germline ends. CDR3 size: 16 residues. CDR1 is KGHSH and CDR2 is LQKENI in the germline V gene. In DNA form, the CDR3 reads TGTGCCAGCTCACCAGAAAGAAGGGAGCGGGGTCAGCCCCAGCATTTT. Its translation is CASSPERRERGQPQHF.

The CDR3 nucleotides are TGTGCCAGCAGCTTGAACCAGGGGGCTGTTGGAAACACCATATATTTT. Amino acids: CASSLNQGAVGNTIYF. The rearrangement links TRBV5-5 to TRBJ1-3; 8 nucleotides line up with TRBD1. The CDR3 sequence is 16 residues long. The germline V gene has CDR1 SGHKS and CDR2 YYEKEE (reference sequence). V lost 1 base to trimming and J lost 3 bases; unmatched junction nucleotides: 6.

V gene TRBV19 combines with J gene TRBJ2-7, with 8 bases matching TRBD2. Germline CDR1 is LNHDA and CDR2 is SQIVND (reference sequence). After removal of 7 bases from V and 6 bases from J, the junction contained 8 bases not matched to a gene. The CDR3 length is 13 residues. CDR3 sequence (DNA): TGTGCCAGTACGGGACTAGACGGCTCCGAGCAGTACTTC. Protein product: CASTGLDGSEQYF.

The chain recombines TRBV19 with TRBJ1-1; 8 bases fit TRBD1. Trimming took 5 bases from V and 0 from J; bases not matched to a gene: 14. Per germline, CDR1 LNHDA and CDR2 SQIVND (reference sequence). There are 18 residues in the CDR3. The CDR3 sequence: CASSPHPMRQGMNTEAFF. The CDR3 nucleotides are TGTGCCAGTAGTCCGCACCCAATGAGACAGGGGATGAACACTGAAGCTTTCTTT. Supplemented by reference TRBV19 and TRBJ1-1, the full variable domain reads DGGITQSPKYLFRKEGQNVTLSCEQNLNHDAMYWYRQDPGQGLRLIYYSQIVNDFQKGDIAEGYSVSREKKESFPLTVTSAQKNPTAFYLCASSPHPMRQGMNTEAFFGQGTRLTVV.

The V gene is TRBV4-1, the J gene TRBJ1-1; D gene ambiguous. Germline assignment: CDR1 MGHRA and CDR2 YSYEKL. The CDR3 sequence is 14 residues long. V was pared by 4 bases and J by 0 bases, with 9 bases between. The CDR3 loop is CASSPSPVNTEAFF. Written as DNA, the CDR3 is TGCGCCAGCAGCCCGAGCCCGGTGAACACTGAAGCTTTCTTT.

This CDR3 is CASRTQGGYQPQHF. In DNA, the CDR3 is TGTGCCAGCCGCACTCAGGGGGGATATCAGCCCCAGCATTTT. The J gene is TRBJ1-5, the V gene TRBV6-5; TRBD1 agrees at 7 bases. The CDR3 runs 14 residues. The germline V gene encodes CDR1 MNHEY and CDR2 SVGAGI. J lost 5 bases, V lost 8 bases, and 9 bases had no gene match.

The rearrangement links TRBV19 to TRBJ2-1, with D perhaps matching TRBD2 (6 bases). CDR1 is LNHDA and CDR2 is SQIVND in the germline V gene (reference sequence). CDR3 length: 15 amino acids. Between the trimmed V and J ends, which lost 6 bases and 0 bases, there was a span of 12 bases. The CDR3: CASRPGESSYNEQFF. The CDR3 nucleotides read TGTGCCAGTAGGCCGGGGGAGAGCTCCTACAATGAGCAGTTCTTC. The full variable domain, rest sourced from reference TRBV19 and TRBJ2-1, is DGGITQSPKYLFRKEGQNVTLSCEQNLNHDAMYWYRQDPGQGLRLIYYSQIVNDFQKGDIAEGYSVSREKKESFPLTVTSAQKNPTAFYLCASRPGESSYNEQFFGPGTRLTVL.

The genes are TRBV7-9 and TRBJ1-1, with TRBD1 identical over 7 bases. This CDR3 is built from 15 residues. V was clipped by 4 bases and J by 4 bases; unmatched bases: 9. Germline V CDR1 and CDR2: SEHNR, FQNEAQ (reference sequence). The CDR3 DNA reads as TGTGCCAGCAGCTCCCGCCAGGGGGAGGTCACTGAAGCTTTCTTT. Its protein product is CASSSRQGEVTEAFF.

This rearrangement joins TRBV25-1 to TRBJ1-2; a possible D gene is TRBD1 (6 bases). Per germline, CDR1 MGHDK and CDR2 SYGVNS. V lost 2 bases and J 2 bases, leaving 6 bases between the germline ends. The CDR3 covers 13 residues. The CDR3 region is CASSEGQNYGYTF. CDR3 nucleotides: TGTGCCAGCAGTGAAGGACAGAACTATGGCTACACCTTC.

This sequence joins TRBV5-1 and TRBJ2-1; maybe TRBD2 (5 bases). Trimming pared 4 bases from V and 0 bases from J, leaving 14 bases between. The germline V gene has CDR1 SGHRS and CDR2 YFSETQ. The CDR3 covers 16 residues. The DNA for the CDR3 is TGCGCCAGCAGCGTCCAGGAGCGGAGCTCCTACAATGAGCAGTTCTTC. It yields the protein CASSVQERSSYNEQFF.

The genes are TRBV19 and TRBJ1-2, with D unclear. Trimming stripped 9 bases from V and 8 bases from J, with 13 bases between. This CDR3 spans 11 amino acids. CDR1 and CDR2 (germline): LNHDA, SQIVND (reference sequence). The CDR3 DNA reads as TGTGCCAGCGGAGGCGTTCTCGGCTACACCTTC. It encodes CASGGVLGYTF.

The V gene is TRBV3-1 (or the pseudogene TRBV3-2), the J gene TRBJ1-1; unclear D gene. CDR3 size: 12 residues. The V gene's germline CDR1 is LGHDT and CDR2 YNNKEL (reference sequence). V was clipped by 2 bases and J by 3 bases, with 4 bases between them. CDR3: CASSQLHTEAFF. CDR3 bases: TGTGCCAGCAGCCAACTTCACACTGAAGCTTTCTTT.

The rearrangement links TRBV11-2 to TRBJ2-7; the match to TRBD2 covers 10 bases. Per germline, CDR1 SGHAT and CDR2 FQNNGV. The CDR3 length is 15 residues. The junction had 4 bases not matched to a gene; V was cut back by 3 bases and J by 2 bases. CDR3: CASSFQAGGPYEQYF. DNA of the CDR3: TGTGCCAGCAGCTTCCAAGCGGGAGGGCCCTACGAGCAGTACTTC.

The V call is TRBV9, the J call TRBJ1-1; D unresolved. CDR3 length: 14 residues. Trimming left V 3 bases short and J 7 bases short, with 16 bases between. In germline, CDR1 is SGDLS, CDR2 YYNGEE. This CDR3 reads CASSAVHGIGEAFF. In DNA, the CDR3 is TGTGCCAGCAGCGCCGTCCACGGGATAGGTGAAGCTTTCTTT.

The chain's CDR3 is CASSLQGDTQYF. For the CDR3, the DNA is TGTGCCAGCAGCTTACAGGGAGATACGCAGTATTTT. V and J are TRBV13 and TRBJ2-3; D may be TRBD1 (5 bases). Trimming left V 2 bases short and J 5 bases short, with 5 bases between. This CDR3 spans 12 amino acids. CDR1 is PRHDT and CDR2 is FYEKMQ in the germline V gene (reference sequence). The whole variable domain, remainder taken from reference TRBV13 and TRBJ2-3, is AAGVIQSPRHLIKEKRETATLKCYPIPRHDTVYWYQQGPGQDPQFLISFYEKMQSDKGSIPDRFSAQQFSDYHSELNMSSLELGDSALYFCASSLQGDTQYFGPGTRLTVL.

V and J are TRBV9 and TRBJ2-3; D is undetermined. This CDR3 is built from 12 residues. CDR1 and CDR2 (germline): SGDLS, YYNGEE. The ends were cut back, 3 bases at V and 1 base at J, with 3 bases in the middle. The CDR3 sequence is CASSERTDTQYF. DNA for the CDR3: TGTGCCAGCAGCGAGCGCACAGATACGCAGTATTTT.

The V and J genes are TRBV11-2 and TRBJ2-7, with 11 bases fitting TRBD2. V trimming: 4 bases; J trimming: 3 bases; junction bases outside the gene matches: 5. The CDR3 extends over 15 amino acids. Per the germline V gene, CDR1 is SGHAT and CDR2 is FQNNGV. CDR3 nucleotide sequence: TGTGCCAGCAGCTGGCTACTAGCGGGAGACTACGAGCAGTACTTC. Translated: CASSWLLAGDYEQYF.

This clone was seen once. The CDR3 reads CASSLGLAGVERTDTQYF. The DNA for the CDR3 is TGTGCCAGCAGCCTCGGACTAGCGGGAGTAGAGCGCACAGATACGCAGTATTTT. The chain combines TRBV7-8 with TRBJ2-3; TRBD2 aligns across 13 bases. The CDR3 has 18 amino acids. Losses at the gene ends were 5 bases for V and 1 base for J; bases not matched to a gene: 9. Germline lookup yields CDR1 SGHVS and CDR2 FQNEAQ.

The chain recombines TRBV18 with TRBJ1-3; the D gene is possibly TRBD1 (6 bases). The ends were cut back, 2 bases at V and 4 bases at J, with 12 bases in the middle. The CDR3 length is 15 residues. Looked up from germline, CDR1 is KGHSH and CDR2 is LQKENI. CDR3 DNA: TGTGCCAGCTCACCAACACAGGGAATCGGAAACACCATATATTTT. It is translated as CASSPTQGIGNTIYF.

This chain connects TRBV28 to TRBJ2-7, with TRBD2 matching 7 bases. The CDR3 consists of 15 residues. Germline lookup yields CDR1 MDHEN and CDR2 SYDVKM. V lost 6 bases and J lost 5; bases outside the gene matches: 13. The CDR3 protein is CASRPSWAGRDEQYF. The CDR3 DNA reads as TGTGCCAGCAGGCCCAGCTGGGCAGGGAGGGACGAGCAGTACTTC.

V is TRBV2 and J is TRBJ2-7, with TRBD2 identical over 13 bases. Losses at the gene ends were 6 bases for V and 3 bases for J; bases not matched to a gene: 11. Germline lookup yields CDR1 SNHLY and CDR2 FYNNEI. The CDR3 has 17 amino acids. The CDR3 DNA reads TGTGCCAGCAGGCGGACTAGCGGGAGACCTGACCTCTACGAGCAGTACTTC. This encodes CASRRTSGRPDLYEQYF.

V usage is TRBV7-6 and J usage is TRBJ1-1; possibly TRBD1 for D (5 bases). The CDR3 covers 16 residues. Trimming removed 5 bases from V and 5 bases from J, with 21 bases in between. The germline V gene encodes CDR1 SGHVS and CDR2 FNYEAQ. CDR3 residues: CASSISRSRVWTEAFF. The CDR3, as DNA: TGTGCCAGCAGCATAAGTAGAAGCAGGGTTTGGACTGAAGCTTTCTTT.

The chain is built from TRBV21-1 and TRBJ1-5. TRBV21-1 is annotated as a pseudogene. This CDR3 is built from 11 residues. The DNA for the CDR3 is TGTGCCAGCAGCACTAATCAGCCCCAGCATTTT. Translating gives CASSTNQPQHF.

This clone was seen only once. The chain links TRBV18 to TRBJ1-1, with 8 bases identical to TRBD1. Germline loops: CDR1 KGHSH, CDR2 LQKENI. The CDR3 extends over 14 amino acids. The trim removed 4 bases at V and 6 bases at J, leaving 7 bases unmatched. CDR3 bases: TGTGCCAGCTCACAAACCGACAGGGGACCTGAAGCTTTCTTT. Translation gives CASSQTDRGPEAFF.

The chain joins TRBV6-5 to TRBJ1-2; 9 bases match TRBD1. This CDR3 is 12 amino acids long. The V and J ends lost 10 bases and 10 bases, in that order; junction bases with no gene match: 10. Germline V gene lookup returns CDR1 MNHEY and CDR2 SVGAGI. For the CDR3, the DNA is TGTGCCACCCAGGCCGGGACAGGGCACTACACCTTC. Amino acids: CATQAGTGHYTF.

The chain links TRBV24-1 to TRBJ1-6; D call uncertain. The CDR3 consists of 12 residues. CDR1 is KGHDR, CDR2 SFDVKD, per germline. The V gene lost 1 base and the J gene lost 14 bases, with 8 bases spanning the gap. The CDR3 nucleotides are TGTGCCACCAGTGATTTCGAAGCGACCCTCCACTTT. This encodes CATSDFEATLHF.

This CDR3 reads CASSSGQGAGKLFF. The CDR3 DNA reads TGTGCCAGCAGCTCAGGACAGGGGGCGGGGAAACTGTTTTTT. This chain links TRBV28 with TRBJ1-4; 11 bases map to TRBD1. The CDR3 covers 14 residues. Trimming removed 6 bases from V and 11 bases from J; junction bases left unmatched: 8. Germline CDR1 MDHEN, CDR2 SYDVKM.